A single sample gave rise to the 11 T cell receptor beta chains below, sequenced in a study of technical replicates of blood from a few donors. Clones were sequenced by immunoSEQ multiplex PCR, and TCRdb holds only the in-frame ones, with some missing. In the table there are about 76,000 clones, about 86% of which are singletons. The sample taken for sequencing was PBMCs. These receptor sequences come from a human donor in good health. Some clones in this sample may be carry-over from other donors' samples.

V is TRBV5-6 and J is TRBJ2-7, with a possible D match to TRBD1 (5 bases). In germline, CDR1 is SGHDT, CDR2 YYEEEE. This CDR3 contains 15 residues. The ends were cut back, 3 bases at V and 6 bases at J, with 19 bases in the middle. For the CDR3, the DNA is TGTGCCAGCAGCTCGTACCTAGGGGCAAAGTTCGAGCAGTACTTC. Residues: CASSSYLGAKFEQYF.

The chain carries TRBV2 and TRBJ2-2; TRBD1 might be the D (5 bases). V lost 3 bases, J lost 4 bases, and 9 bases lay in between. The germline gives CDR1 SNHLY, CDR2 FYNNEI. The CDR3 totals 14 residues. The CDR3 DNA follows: TGTGCCAGCAGTGAGGCAGGGATCACCGGGGAGCTGTTTTTT. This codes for CASSEAGITGELFF.

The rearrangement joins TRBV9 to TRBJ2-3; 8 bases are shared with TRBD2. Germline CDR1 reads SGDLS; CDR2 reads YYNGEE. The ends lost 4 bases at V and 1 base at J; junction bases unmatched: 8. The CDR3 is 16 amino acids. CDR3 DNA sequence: TGTGCCAGCAGCCCGCTGGGACTAGTGGGCACAGATACGCAGTATTTT. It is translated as CASSPLGLVGTDTQYF.

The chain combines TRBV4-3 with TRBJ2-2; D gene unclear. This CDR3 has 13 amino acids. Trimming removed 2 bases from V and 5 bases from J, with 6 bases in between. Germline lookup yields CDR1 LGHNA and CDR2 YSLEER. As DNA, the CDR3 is TGCGCCAGCAGCCAATCGGTAACCGGGGAGCTGTTTTTT. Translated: CASSQSVTGELFF.

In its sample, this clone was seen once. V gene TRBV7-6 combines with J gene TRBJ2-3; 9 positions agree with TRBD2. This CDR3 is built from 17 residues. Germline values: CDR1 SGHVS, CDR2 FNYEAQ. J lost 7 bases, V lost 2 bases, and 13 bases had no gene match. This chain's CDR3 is CASSLPVGSGGPYTQYF. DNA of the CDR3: TGTGCCAGCAGCTTACCCGTAGGGAGCGGGGGGCCTTATACGCAGTATTTT.

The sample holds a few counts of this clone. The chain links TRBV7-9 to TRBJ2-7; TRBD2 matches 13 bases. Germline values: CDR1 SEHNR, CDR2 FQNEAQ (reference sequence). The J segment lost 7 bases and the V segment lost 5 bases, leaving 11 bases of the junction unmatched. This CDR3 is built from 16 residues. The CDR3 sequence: CASSPRGTSGIVEQYF. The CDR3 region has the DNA TGTGCCAGCAGCCCTAGAGGGACTAGCGGGATAGTAGAGCAGTACTTC.

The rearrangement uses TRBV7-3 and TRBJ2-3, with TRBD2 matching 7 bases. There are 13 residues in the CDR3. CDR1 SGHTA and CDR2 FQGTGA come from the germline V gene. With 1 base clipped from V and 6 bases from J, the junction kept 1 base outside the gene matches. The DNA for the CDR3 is TGTGCCAGCAGCTTAAGGGGGGGGGATACGCAGTATTTT. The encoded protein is CASSLRGGDTQYF.

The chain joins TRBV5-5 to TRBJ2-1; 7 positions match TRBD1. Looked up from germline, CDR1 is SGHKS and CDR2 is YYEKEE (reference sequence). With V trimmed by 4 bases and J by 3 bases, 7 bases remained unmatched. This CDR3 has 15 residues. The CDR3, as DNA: TGTGCCAGCAGCCAACAGGGGATTGTCTACAATGAGCAGTTCTTC. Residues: CASSQQGIVYNEQFF.

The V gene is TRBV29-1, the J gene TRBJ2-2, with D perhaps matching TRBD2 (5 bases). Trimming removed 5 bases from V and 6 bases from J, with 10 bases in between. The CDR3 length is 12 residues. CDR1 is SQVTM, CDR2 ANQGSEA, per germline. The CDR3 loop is CSVLSAPGELFF. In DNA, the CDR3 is TGCAGCGTTCTTAGCGCCCCCGGGGAGCTGTTTTTT.

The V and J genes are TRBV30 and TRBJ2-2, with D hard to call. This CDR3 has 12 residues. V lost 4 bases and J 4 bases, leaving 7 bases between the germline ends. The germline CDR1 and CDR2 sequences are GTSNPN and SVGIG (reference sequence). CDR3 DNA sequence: TGTGCCTGGATCGGTACCACCGGGGAGCTGTTTTTT. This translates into CAWIGTTGELFF.

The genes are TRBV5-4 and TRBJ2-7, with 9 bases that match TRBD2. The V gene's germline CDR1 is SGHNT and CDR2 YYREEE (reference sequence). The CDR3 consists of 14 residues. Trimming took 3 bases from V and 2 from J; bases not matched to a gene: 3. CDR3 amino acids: CASSSAGGAYEQYF. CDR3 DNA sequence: TGTGCCAGCAGCTCGGCGGGGGGGGCCTACGAGCAGTACTTC.